This T cell receptor beta chain is from a study of TIL therapy for anti-PD-1-resistant metastatic lung cancer. CDR3 length equals 14 residues. V dropped 6 bases and J dropped 0 bases, with 9 bases sitting between them. Germline CDR1 and CDR2: SNHLY and FYNNEI. This was the immunoSEQ v3 assay. Clones were sequenced by immunoSEQ multiplex PCR, and TCRdb holds only the in-frame ones, with some missing. This sample has about 26,000 clones, with approximately 63% found just once. Broader study findings: Patients were highly selected, enriched for treatment-naive, never-smoker and oncogene-addicted cases. TIL cultures after expansion showed higher clonality and lower diversity than baseline tumor (median roughly 6.3% vs 31%). Many TIL product clones were absent from baseline tumor, suggesting clonal contraction.

Concerning this clone itself: Its target is unknown.

Sample time point: pre-treatment sample, taken before nivolumab and TIL therapy. The tumor samples were excised metastases, mostly pleural nodules or supraclavicular lymph nodes. Patients then received nivolumab; progressors got lymphodepletion, TIL and IL-2. This clonotype was sampled from a woman between 25 and 85 years old with non-small cell lung cancer. The material was tumor tissue, obtained at baseline. The chain joins TRBV2 to TRBJ1-5, with D unclear. CDR3 sequence (DNA): TGTGCCAGCAGAATAGGCCATAGCAATCAGCCCCAGCATTTT. It specifies CASRIGHSNQPQHF. The complete variable domain, with remaining parts taken from reference TRBV2 and TRBJ1-5, reads EPEVTQTPSHQVTQMGQEVILRCVPISNHLYFYWYRQILGQKVEFLVSFYNNEISEKSEIFDDQFSVERPDGSNFTLKIRSTKLEDSAMYFCASRIGHSNQPQHFGDGTRLSIL.